The 32 T cell receptor beta chains below were found in one sample sequenced in a study of blood T cell repertoires in COVID-19. Assay used: immunoSEQ multiplex PCR; TCRdb lists only in-frame clones, some missing. The sample has 100,000 or so clones; approximately 89% are singletons. Sequenced material: peripheral blood. All receptors derive from a human donor with active COVID-19. The donor label of this sample is uncertain.

This clone has only one observation. The chain joins TRBV10-3 to TRBJ1-2, with 7 nucleotides matching TRBD1. This CDR3 is 15 amino acids long. In germline, CDR1 is ENHRY, CDR2 SYGVKD. V shed 4 bases and J 3 bases; nucleotides not matched to a gene: 8. In DNA form, the CDR3 reads TGTGCCATCAGTGGCTTTACAGGGGATGACTATGGCTACACCTTC. This gives the protein CAISGFTGDDYGYTF.

This chain joins TRBV9 and TRBJ2-5, with unresolved D. Trimming pared 2 bases from V and 5 bases from J, leaving 13 bases between. Germline V gives CDR1 SGDLS, CDR2 YYNGEE. The CDR3 totals 14 residues. CDR3 DNA sequence: TGTGCCAGCAGCGTTCAGGCAGATGGGGAGACCCAGTACTTC. It encodes CASSVQADGETQYF.

This clone appeared a single time. J is TRBJ2-1 and V is TRBV7-2; 8 bases map to TRBD2. After removal of 5 bases from V and 1 base from J, the junction contained 1 base not matched to a gene. CDR1 and CDR2 from the germline V gene are SGHTA and FQGNSA. This CDR3 is built from 14 residues. CDR3 in amino acids: CASSRGGSYNEQFF. CDR3 DNA sequence: TGTGCCAGCAGCCGGGGGGGGTCCTACAATGAGCAGTTCTTC.

This chain connects TRBV2 to TRBJ1-3; D might be TRBD1 (5 bases). The germline gives CDR1 SNHLY, CDR2 FYNNEI. Trimming pared 8 bases from V and 0 bases from J, leaving 8 bases between. The CDR3 is 13 amino acids. CDR3 DNA: TGTGCCAGCGGGGCCCTCTCTGGAAACACCATATATTTT. Protein product: CASGALSGNTIYF.

This sequence joins TRBV12-3 or TRBV12-4 and TRBJ2-1, with 8 bases fitting TRBD2. The CDR3 totals 11 residues. The CDR3 loop is CASGGMNEQFF. The DNA of the CDR3 is TGTGCTTCGGGGGGGATGAATGAGCAGTTCTTC.

The chain links TRBV4-3 to TRBJ2-7; tentative D call: TRBD1 (5 bases). CDR3 length: 13 residues. V was trimmed by 3 bases and J by 4 bases, leaving 10 bases between them. Per the germline V gene, CDR1 is LGHNA and CDR2 is YSLEER. CDR3 sequence: CASSHSRAYEQYF. In DNA, the CDR3 is TGCGCCAGCAGCCATTCCAGGGCGTACGAGCAGTACTTC.

The chain carries TRBV10-2 and TRBJ1-5, with 12 nucleotides matching TRBD1. CDR3 length equals 15 residues. J was trimmed by 6 bases and V by 4 bases; bases with no gene match: 4. The germline V gene has CDR1 WSHSY and CDR2 SAAADI. CDR3 sequence: CASSGGQGAGQPQHF. For the CDR3, the DNA is TGCGCCAGCAGTGGGGGACAGGGGGCAGGTCAGCCCCAGCATTTT.

The chain couples TRBV7-8 to TRBJ2-7; 8 nucleotides line up with TRBD1. Germline V gives CDR1 SGHVS, CDR2 FQNEAQ. There are 15 residues in the CDR3. V gave up 4 bases and J gave up 8 bases; unmatched junction bases: 13. For the CDR3, the DNA is TGTGCCAGCAGCTCGTACCGGGACAGGTCTTATCAGCAGTACTTC. Its translation: CASSSYRDRSYQQYF.

In this sample, this clone turned up once. The rearrangement joins TRBV7-2 to TRBJ2-2, with 7 bases matching TRBD2. Germline V gene sequence: CDR1 SGHTA, CDR2 FQGNSA. Trimming at V came to 3 bases and at J to 3 bases, leaving 4 bases not matched to a gene. The CDR3 is 15 amino acids. The CDR3 DNA reads as TGTGCCAGCAGCTTCGGGGGGACTTACACCGGGGAGCTGTTTTTT. Protein product: CASSFGGTYTGELFF.

The rearrangement links TRBV6-6 to TRBJ1-2; weak D call: TRBD1 (5 bases). The germline V gene has CDR1 MNHNY and CDR2 SVGAGI (reference sequence). V lost 0 bases, J lost 10 bases, and 12 bases lay in between. This CDR3 has 13 amino acids. Here the CDR3 reads CASSYSTDWAYTF. Here the CDR3 DNA reads TGTGCCAGCAGTTACTCGACAGACTGGGCCTACACCTTC.

The chain recombines TRBV11-3 with TRBJ1-1; TRBD1 agrees at 10 bases. V shed 5 bases, J shed 6 bases, and the junction held 3 bases outside the gene matches. Looked up from germline, CDR1 is SGHNT and CDR2 is YENEEA. This CDR3 comprises 13 residues. For the CDR3, the DNA is TGTGCCAGCAGCCTAGGGACAGGGGCTGAAGCTTTCTTT. Amino acid sequence: CASSLGTGAEAFF.

V usage is TRBV18 and J usage is TRBJ1-1; D is possibly TRBD1 (5 bases). Germline V lookup: CDR1 KGHSH, CDR2 LQKENI. Trimming stripped 9 bases from V and 3 bases from J, with 14 bases between. The CDR3 consists of 13 residues. CDR3 region: CASQETAYTEAFF. DNA of the CDR3: TGTGCCAGTCAAGAGACAGCGTACACTGAAGCTTTCTTT.

This sequence joins TRBV3-1 (or the pseudogene TRBV3-2) and TRBJ1-4; 9 bases map to TRBD1. This CDR3 has 16 amino acids. CDR1 and CDR2 (germline): LGHDT, YNNKEL (reference sequence). V shed 0 bases, J shed 8 bases, and the junction held 7 bases outside the gene matches. In DNA, the CDR3 is TGTGCCAGCAGCCAAGATCTCGGGACAGGGCGGGAAAAACTGTTTTTT. Amino acids: CASSQDLGTGREKLFF.

This chain connects TRBV2 to TRBJ2-2, with a possible D match to TRBD1 (6 bases). This CDR3 has 18 amino acids. With 2 bases removed from V and 1 base from J, the gap between germline ends came to 17 bases. Per germline, CDR1 SNHLY and CDR2 FYNNEI. CDR3 bases: TGTGCCAGCAGTGAATGGCCCGTTGGGGGCGGGAACACCGGGGAGCTGTTTTTT. This codes for CASSEWPVGGGNTGELFF.

The chain joins TRBV3-1 (or the pseudogene TRBV3-2) to TRBJ2-3; TRBD2 agrees at 7 bases. V lost 3 bases and J lost 5; bases outside the gene matches: 11. CDR1 is LGHDT, CDR2 YNNKEL, per germline (reference sequence). CDR3 length equals 16 residues. CDR3 nucleotides: TGTGCCAGCAGCCAGCGGCTAGCGGTTATACAAGATACGCAGTATTTT. This codes for CASSQRLAVIQDTQYF.

This sequence joins TRBV19 and TRBJ2-5; weak D call: TRBD2 (5 bases). Germline V gene data show CDR1 as LNHDA and CDR2 as SQIVND (reference sequence). The ends were cut back, 2 bases at V and 5 bases at J, with 9 bases in the middle. The CDR3 has 13 residues. The CDR3 DNA is TGTGCCAGTAGTATACGGCGAGGGGAGACCCAGTACTTC. As protein: CASSIRRGETQYF. Full variable domain (missing parts from reference TRBV19 and TRBJ2-5): DGGITQSPKYLFRKEGQNVTLSCEQNLNHDAMYWYRQDPGQGLRLIYYSQIVNDFQKGDIAEGYSVSREKKESFPLTVTSAQKNPTAFYLCASSIRRGETQYFGPGTRLLVL.

The chain combines TRBV6-5 with TRBJ1-5; D is ambiguous. Germline CDR1 and CDR2: MNHEY and SVGAGI. The length of the CDR3 is 14 residues. V lost 6 bases to trimming and J lost 0 bases, with 9 bases between them. CDR3 in amino acids: CASRADYSNQPQHF. CDR3 sequence (DNA): TGTGCCAGCAGAGCTGATTATAGCAATCAGCCCCAGCATTTT.

The chain employs TRBV19 and TRBJ2-7; 8 bases map to TRBD2. This CDR3 has 16 residues. In germline, CDR1 is LNHDA, CDR2 SQIVND (reference sequence). Trimming took 4 bases from V and 0 from J; bases not matched to a gene: 8. For the CDR3, the DNA is TGTGCCAGTAGTAGATTGACGGGGACTAGCTCCTACGAGCAGTACTTC. Amino acid sequence: CASSRLTGTSSYEQYF.

CDR3 in DNA: TGTGCCAGCAGAAGGGACAGCCTAAGCTCCTACGAGCAGTACTTC. This encodes CASRRDSLSSYEQYF. The chain couples TRBV27 to TRBJ2-7, with 7 positions matching TRBD1. After removal of 6 bases from V and 0 bases from J, the junction contained 8 bases not matched to a gene. The CDR3 totals 15 residues. Germline V gives CDR1 MNHEY, CDR2 SMNVEV (reference sequence).

This chain connects TRBV2 to TRBJ1-4; maybe TRBD1 (5 bases). The V gene lost 2 bases and the J gene lost 9 bases, with 10 bases spanning the gap. Germline V CDR1 and CDR2: SNHLY, FYNNEI. CDR3 length: 13 residues. The CDR3 DNA follows: TGTGCCAGCAGTGAAAGGGAGGGGCAAAAACTGTTTTTT. Translating gives CASSEREGQKLFF. Looking up the rest from reference TRBV2 and TRBJ1-4 gives the full variable domain: EPEVTQTPSHQVTQMGQEVILRCVPISNHLYFYWYRQILGQKVEFLVSFYNNEISEKSEIFDDQFSVERPDGSNFTLKIRSTKLEDSAMYFCASSEREGQKLFFGSGTQLSVL.

The chain couples TRBV27 to TRBJ2-1; 10 positions match TRBD1. Trimming took 4 bases from V and 7 from J; bases not matched to a gene: 4. The CDR3 extends over 14 amino acids. The germline V gene encodes CDR1 MNHEY and CDR2 SMNVEV (reference sequence). The DNA for the CDR3 is TGTGCCAGCAGTTCGGGGACAGGGGTTAATGAGCAGTTCTTC. This translates into CASSSGTGVNEQFF.

The V call is TRBV7-2, the J call TRBJ1-6; D is undetermined. Trimming shortened V by 1 base and J by 4 bases, and 8 bases separated the two germline ends. CDR1 and CDR2 (germline): SGHTA, FQGNSA. There are 15 residues in the CDR3. This CDR3 is CASSLGSRYNSPLHF. Written as DNA, the CDR3 is TGTGCCAGCAGCTTAGGTTCGAGATATAATTCACCCCTCCACTTT.

The rearrangement uses TRBV9 and TRBJ1-2, with TRBD1 matching 7 bases. The CDR3 runs to 13 residues. Germline-derived CDR1 and CDR2 are SGDLS and YYNGEE. Trimming cost V 2 bases and J 2 bases; bases outside gene matches: 0. CDR3 sequence: CASSVTGNYGYTF. The CDR3 DNA reads as TGTGCCAGCAGCGTGACAGGGAACTATGGCTACACCTTC.

V is TRBV24-1 and J is TRBJ2-2, with TRBD1 matching 7 bases. From germline, CDR1 is KGHDR and CDR2 SFDVKD. V trimming: 5 bases; J trimming: 3 bases; junction bases outside the gene matches: 11. The CDR3 is made up of 17 amino acids. As DNA, the CDR3 is TGTGCCACCAGTGGTGGGCCGACAGGGTTTGACACCGGGGAGCTGTTTTTT. Translation gives CATSGGPTGFDTGELFF.

The genes are TRBV14 and TRBJ1-1; D not resolved. The CDR3 length is 13 residues. Trimming removed 4 bases at V and 3 bases at J, with 9 bases between. Germline V gene data show CDR1 as SGHDN and CDR2 as FVKESK. The CDR3 protein is CASSLDWDTEAFF. The DNA of the CDR3 is TGTGCCAGCAGCCTTGACTGGGACACTGAAGCTTTCTTT. Based on the CDR3 plus reference TRBV14 and TRBJ1-1, the full variable domain is EAGVTQFPSHSVIEKGQTVTLRCDPISGHDNLYWYRRVMGKEIKFLLHFVKESKQDESGMPNNRFLAERTGGTYSTLKVQPAELEDSGVYFCASSLDWDTEAFFGQGTRLTVV.

This chain uses TRBV19 with TRBJ1-2, with D hard to call. Trimming left V 6 bases short and J 4 bases short, with 12 bases between. The CDR3 runs to 13 residues. In germline, CDR1 is LNHDA, CDR2 SQIVND (reference sequence). The CDR3 DNA is TGTGCCAGTAGCGCGGAACGGGGCTATGGCTACACCTTC. Translation: CASSAERGYGYTF.

The chain combines TRBV7-2 with TRBJ2-7; 9 bases map to TRBD1. The V segment lost 5 bases and the J segment 0 bases; nucleotides outside the gene matches: 5. Germline CDR1 is SGHTA and CDR2 is FQGNSA. The CDR3 is made up of 15 amino acids. CDR3 DNA sequence: TGTGCCAGCAGCATGAGACAGGGGGTCTCCTACGAGCAGTACTTC. Translating gives CASSMRQGVSYEQYF.

For this clone: The junction does not match germline at one end; this may be a read error. The chain joins TRBV7-9 to TRBJ1-3, with a possible D match to TRBD1 (6 bases). There are 15 residues in the CDR3. CDR1 and CDR2 (germline): SEHNR, FQNEAQ (reference sequence). The CDR3 DNA follows: TGTGCCAGCAGCCTAGCCGGACAGCTCGGAAACACCATATATTTT. Residues: CASSLAGQLGNTIYF.

The chain recombines TRBV2 with TRBJ2-5; tentative D call: TRBD1 (6 bases). The V and J ends lost 5 bases and 4 bases respectively, with 11 bases between them. Looked up from germline, CDR1 is SNHLY and CDR2 is FYNNEI. This CDR3 is 13 amino acids long. The CDR3 nucleotides read TGTGCCAGCAGTATGGGACACCGAGAGACCCAGTACTTC. It is translated as CASSMGHRETQYF.

By proportion, this clone is medium-sized. The rearrangement links TRBV5-7 to TRBJ1-2; the D gene is possibly TRBD1 (6 bases). TRBV5-7 is assigned to the ORF class and has an uncertain function. The V end was cut by 6 bases, the J end by 4 bases, with 16 bases between. The CDR3 consists of 14 residues. The CDR3 spells CASIDRPGGYGYTF. DNA of the CDR3: TGTGCCAGCATAGACAGGCCAGGAGGCTATGGCTACACCTTC.

The V and J genes are TRBV2 and TRBJ2-7; a weak D match, TRBD1 (5 bases). This CDR3 spans 14 amino acids. Germline V gene sequence: CDR1 SNHLY, CDR2 FYNNEI. CDR3 sequence: CGTGAGKTIYEQYF. CDR3 in DNA: TGTGGTACTGGGGCAGGGAAAACAATTTACGAGCAGTACTTC.

This rearrangement joins TRBV25-1 to TRBJ1-1; a possible D gene is TRBD1 (5 bases). The CDR3 totals 14 residues. Germline CDR1 and CDR2: MGHDK and SYGVNS. V was shortened by 7 bases and J by 3 bases, with 15 bases between the two germline ends. The CDR3 sequence: CASKWGGEDTEAFF. CDR3 in DNA: TGTGCCAGCAAGTGGGGGGGGGAGGACACTGAAGCTTTCTTT.